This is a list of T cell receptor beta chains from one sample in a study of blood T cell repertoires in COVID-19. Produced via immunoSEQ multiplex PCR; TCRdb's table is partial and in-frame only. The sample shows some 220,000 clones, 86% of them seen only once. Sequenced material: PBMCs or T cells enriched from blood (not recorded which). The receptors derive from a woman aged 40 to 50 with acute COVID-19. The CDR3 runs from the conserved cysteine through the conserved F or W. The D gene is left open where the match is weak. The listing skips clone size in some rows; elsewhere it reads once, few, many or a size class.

TGTGCCAGCAGCGTAGGTAACAGGCAAGAGACCCAGTACTTC CASSVGNRQETQYF . TRBJ2-5 TRBV9 .
TGTGCCAGCAGCCTCAGGGGGCATGTCACTGAAGCTTTCTTT CASSLRGHVTEAFF . TRBJ1-1 TRBV11-3 TRBD1
TGTGCCAGCAGCTTAACTACAGGGTCAACTGAAGCTTTCTTT CASSLTTGSTEAFF . TRBJ1-1 TRBV7-3 .
TGTGCCAGTAGTCTGGGACTAGGACGCACAGATACGCAGTATTTT CASSLGLGRTDTQYF once TRBJ2-3 TRBV19 TRBD2
TGTGCCACCAGTGATTTAGTCCCTAGCGCTGATCCGAACACCGGGGAGCTGTTTTTT CATSDLVPSADPNTGELFF . TRBJ2-2 TRBV24-1 .
TGTGCCAGCAGCGTAGACGTCAGGGGATCACCCCTCCACTTT CASSVDVRGSPLHF few TRBJ1-6 TRBV9 .
TGTGCCATCCTAGACCCGAGCTCTGGGGCCAACGTCCTGACTTTC CAILDPSSGANVLTF . TRBJ2-6 TRBV10-3 .
TGTGCCAGCGGGGGGAGGTCTGAAGCTTTCTTT CASGGRSEAFF . TRBJ1-1 TRBV7-9 .
TGTGCCAGCAAGAGTACGGGGGGCGCGGCCAATGAGCAGTTCTTC CASKSTGGAANEQFF few TRBJ2-1 TRBV2 .
TGTGCCAGCGGGACAGAGAGATATGGCTACACCTTC CASGTERYGYTF . TRBJ1-2 TRBV9 TRBD1
TGCGCCAGCAGATTAACCCCGGTGGACACCGGGGAGCTGTTTTTT CASRLTPVDTGELFF . TRBJ2-2 TRBV5-1 .
TGCGCCAGCAGCTTGGGAGGACAGCTGAACACTGAAGCTTTCTTT CASSLGGQLNTEAFF . TRBJ1-1 TRBV5-1 .
TGTGCCAGCAGCATCGGACAGGACACCTACGAGCAGTACTTC CASSIGQDTYEQYF . TRBJ2-7 TRBV11-2 TRBD1
TGTGCCAGCAGACCGGGACAGAGCTATGGCTACACCTTC CASRPGQSYGYTF . TRBJ1-2 TRBV27 TRBD1
TGTGCCAGTAGTAACAGGGCCGGCGGCTACACCTTC CASSNRAGGYTF once TRBJ1-2 TRBV19 .
TGTGCCAGCAGCCCGCGACTAGCGGGGGGGATGAATGAGCAGTTCTTC CASSPRLAGGMNEQFF . TRBJ2-1 TRBV7-2 TRBD2
TGTGCCAGTAGTGCTGACAGGATAGAGGAAAAACTGTTTTTT CASSADRIEEKLFF . TRBJ1-4 TRBV19 .
TGTGCCAGCAGCTCAGCCCGGGACAGTTACACTGAAGCTTTCTTT CASSSARDSYTEAFF . TRBJ1-1 TRBV11-2 TRBD1
TGCGCCAGCAGAACAGGCGGGGCTGAAGCTTTCTTT CASRTGGAEAFF . TRBJ1-1 TRBV5-1 .
TGTGCCTGGGGGACAGGTCCTTATCTTTACACCTTC CAWGTGPYLYTF few TRBJ1-2 TRBV30 TRBD1
TGTGCCAGCAGCTTAGGGACAGGTAGAAACACCATATATTTT CASSLGTGRNTIYF . TRBJ1-3 TRBV11-2 TRBD1
TGTGCCAGCAGCCCTAGGGTCTTCAGGGGGATGAACACTGAAGCTTTCTTT CASSPRVFRGMNTEAFF once TRBJ1-1 TRBV7-9 TRBD1
TGTGCTAGTGGTCCCCCCGGACAGAACTCACCCCTCCACTTT CASGPPGQNSPLHF . TRBJ1-6 TRBV12-5 .
TGTGCCAGCAGTGGAGGACAGGGGATCTACAATGAGCAGTTCTTC CASSGGQGIYNEQFF once TRBJ2-1 TRBV2 TRBD1
TGTGCCAGCAGCTTGGTGGGGACAGGGGCCTCACCCCTCCACTTT CASSLVGTGASPLHF . TRBJ1-6 TRBV5-4 TRBD1
TGTGCCAGCAGCCAAGATTGGAGCACCCGGGGGGCTGGCGAGACCCAGTACTTC CASSQDWSTRGAGETQYF once TRBJ2-5 TRBV3-1/TRBV3-2 .
TGCGCCAGCAGCGGCGAGGGAGTTGCTGAAGCTTTCTTT CASSGEGVAEAFF . TRBJ1-1 TRBV5-1 .
TGTGCCAGCAGCTTAGACGCGGGGCGTGCTGGCTACACCTTC CASSLDAGRAGYTF . TRBJ1-2 TRBV7-9 .
TGCGCCAGCAGCCAGTACTATAACAGGGATGGGGCCAACGTCCTGACTTTC CASSQYYNRDGANVLTF many TRBJ2-6 TRBV4-3 .
TGTGCCAGCAGTATCACAGGGTTGAACACTGAAGCTTTCTTT CASSITGLNTEAFF . TRBJ1-1 TRBV2 .
TGTGCCAGCAGCTTGGTCGCGGGGATGGAGCAGTTCTTC CASSLVAGMEQFF . TRBJ2-1 TRBV5-8 .